The entry below gives a single T cell receptor beta chain sequence along with its context. Its antigen is currently not known. Base qualities are missing; no much larger clone stands one base away. These data come from a study of beta chain features in type 1 diabetes (dated by TCRdb to about 2018). Study-level background: Mean age, gender distribution, total cell number and subset yield did not differ between patients and healthy donors. A total of approximately 100,000,000 sorted cells were examined across all samples, and the number of cells per subset was strongly correlated with RNA yield. In the study, TCRB repertoires of sorted circulating CD4+ T cell subsets from recently diagnosed type 1 diabetes patients were compared with those of matched healthy donors. Regulatory and stem cell-like memory subsets were obtained from only 8 patients and about 8 healthy donors, while naive and central memory subsets were obtained from all 30 or so donors. What the work shows at the level of the full study, not this receptor alone: Naive, central memory and regulatory TCRB repertoires appeared more similar among patients than among healthy donors. At VDJ recombination sites, type 1 diabetes patients had fewer insertions and more deleted nucleotides, which implies abnormalities in thymic rearrangement. Type 1 diabetes patients showed a moderate but significant shortening of TCRB CDR3 length in all four CD4+ subsets. Because cDNA was sequenced instead of genomic DNA, highly expressing activated cells could be over-represented, though the groups showed no difference in activation or CD3 levels. Shorter templates might be favored by PCR, yet because patient and control samples were amplified and corrected together, any such skew would affect both groups equally. Because small numbers of individuals were included in the HLA sub-analyses, any influence of HLA type on TCRB rearrangement was left unresolved.

CDR1 and CDR2 (MGHDK, SYGVNS) derive from the germline V gene. V and J are truncated by 3 bases and 0 bases respectively, leaving an intervening sequence of 12 bases. The CDR3, cysteine through phenylalanine, is 16 amino acids long. Only the CDR3 DNA is retained, 48 bases long and in frame from the first base. Each donor gave one peripheral blood draw, approximately 110 mL on average, collected into heparinised tubes. A BD FACSAria II was used to sort naive, central memory, regulatory and stem cell-like memory CD4+ T cells with a panel that included CD45RO, CCR7, CD25, CD127, CD95 and CD27. Purity was above 95% for every sorted population. Right away, PBMCs were isolated by Lymphoprep density gradient centrifugation and were stained directly, with no culture step. Samples were stained and sorted in pairs, with one healthy donor and one patient per experiment, so that batch effects were minimized.

The High Capacity cDNA Reverse Transcription Kit was used to reverse transcribe all of the isolated RNA, meaning that expressed TCRB transcripts were what got sequenced. Naive, central memory and regulatory T cell samples underwent deep immunoSEQ sequencing, averaging around 4 million total reads per sample. After sorted cells were lysed in RLT buffer, RNA was extracted with DNase-treated RNeasy Micro or Mini kits, with the choice depending on cell number. To prevent cross-contamination, each cell subset was processed individually, whereas patient and healthy donor samples were processed jointly. TCRB sequences were amplified from cDNA with the immunoSEQ multiplex PCR, producing 87-bp fragments spanning the CDR3 region. The amplicons were sequenced using the Illumina HiSeq platform. The authors processed their data as follows. PCR bias was computationally corrected using synthetic template baselines, reads within Hamming distance 2 were collapsed, and singletons that could not be merged were discarded. Reads were aligned to IMGT to assign V, D and J genes, CDR3 length, and insertions or deletions at six rearrangement sites. Within each subset, clonotype counts were normalized to sorted cell number, and only after that were true diversity and Gini coefficients computed with the tcR R package. The overlap coefficient, calculated on TCRB nucleotide sequences, was used to quantify repertoire sharing. Out-of-frame TCRB sequences from naive cells were analyzed as a proxy for the pre-selection repertoire. TCRdb obtained this table from immuneACCESS and retained in-frame rearrangements with V and J assigned. These tables miss some clones; where compared with another copy, unresolved V genes account for less than half of the shortfall, and the remainder is unexplained. The D gene and trimming were derived from the DNA, and the V and J assignments and clone size from that table. The sample data list hundreds of thousands of clones, and 15% to 20% of these were observed just once. 0.023% of the sample is in the top ten clones.

Sequenced input: naive CD4+ T cells from blood. In light of the paper, this sample's cell subset or site label describes: true naive CD4+ T cells. The chain couples TRBV25-1 to TRBJ1-3; there is no confident call for the D gene. The sequence derives from a young woman in good health. This receptor has the CDR3 CASSDGGTHSGNTIYF. The bases read TGTGCCAGCAGTGACGGCGGCACCCACTCTGGAAACACCATATATTTT.